This T cell receptor (beta chain) was obtained from a study of cytomegalovirus exposure and HLA in healthy donors. The CDR3 has 14 residues. V trimming: 0 bases; J trimming: 7 bases; junction bases outside the gene matches: 3. Germline CDR1 reads SGHDT; CDR2 reads YYEEEE. The PCR made use of 60 Vbeta and 13 Jbeta primers. Produced via immunoSEQ multiplex PCR; TCRdb's table is partial and in-frame only. This table holds approximately 150,000 clones, about 72% found once. Points on this clone: The sample holds other DNA sequences that translate to the same CDR3.

This receptor was identified in a man in his 60s in good health and CMV-seronegative. The specimen was PBMCs. The chain is built from TRBV5-6 and TRBJ1-4; 7 nucleotides line up with TRBD1. CDR3: CASSLGQGGEKLFF. CDR3 sequence (DNA): TGTGCCAGCAGCTTGGGACAGGGTGGTGAAAAACTGTTTTTT.